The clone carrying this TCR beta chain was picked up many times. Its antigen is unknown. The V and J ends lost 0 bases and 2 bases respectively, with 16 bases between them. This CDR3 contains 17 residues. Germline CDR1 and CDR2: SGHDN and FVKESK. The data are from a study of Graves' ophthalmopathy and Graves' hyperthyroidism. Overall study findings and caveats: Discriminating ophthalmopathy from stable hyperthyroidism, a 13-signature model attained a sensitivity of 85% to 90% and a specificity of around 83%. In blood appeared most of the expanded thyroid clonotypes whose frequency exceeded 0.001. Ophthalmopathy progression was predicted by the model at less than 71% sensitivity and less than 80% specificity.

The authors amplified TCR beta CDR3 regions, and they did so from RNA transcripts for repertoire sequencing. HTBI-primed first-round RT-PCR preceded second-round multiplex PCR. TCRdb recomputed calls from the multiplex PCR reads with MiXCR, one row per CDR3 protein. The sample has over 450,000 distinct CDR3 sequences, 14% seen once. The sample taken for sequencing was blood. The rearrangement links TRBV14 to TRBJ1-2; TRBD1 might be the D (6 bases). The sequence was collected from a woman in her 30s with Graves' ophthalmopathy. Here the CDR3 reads CASSQDDRRPSNYGYTF. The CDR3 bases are TGTGCCAGCAGCCAAGACGACAGGAGACCCTCCAACTATGGCTACACCTTC.